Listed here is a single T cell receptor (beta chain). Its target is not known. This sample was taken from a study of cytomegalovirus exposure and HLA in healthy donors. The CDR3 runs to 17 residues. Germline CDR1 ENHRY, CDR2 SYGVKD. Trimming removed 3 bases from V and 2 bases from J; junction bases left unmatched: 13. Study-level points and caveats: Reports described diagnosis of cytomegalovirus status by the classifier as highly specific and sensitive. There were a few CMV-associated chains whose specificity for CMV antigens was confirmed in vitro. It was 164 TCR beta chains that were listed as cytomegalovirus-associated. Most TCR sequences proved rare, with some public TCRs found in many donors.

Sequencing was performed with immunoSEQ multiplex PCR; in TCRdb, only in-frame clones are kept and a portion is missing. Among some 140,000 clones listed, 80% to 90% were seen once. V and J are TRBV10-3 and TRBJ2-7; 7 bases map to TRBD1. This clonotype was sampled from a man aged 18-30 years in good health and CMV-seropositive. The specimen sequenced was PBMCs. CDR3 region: CAISDEQGSGGTYEQYF. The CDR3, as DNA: TGTGCCATCAGTGATGAACAGGGGAGTGGTGGGACCTACGAGCAGTACTTC.